One and the same sample provided the 24 T cell receptor beta chains below, sequenced in a study of blood T cell repertoires in COVID-19 (dated by TCRdb to 2020 to 2022). The library came from the immunoSEQ multiplex PCR assay. TCRdb re-hosts the immuneACCESS table, in-frame sequences only. Its copies lack some clones; in the studies checked, an unresolved V gene accounts for under half of them, and the cause for the rest is not known. The sample table holds 150,000 to 200,000 clones, of which around 90% were seen once. The ten largest clones represent around 2.9% of the sample. The sequencing input was peripheral blood. The source of these receptors is a man in his sixties with acute or convalescent COVID-19.

The rearrangement joins TRBV19 to TRBJ1-6, with D uncertain. Trimming shortened V by 4 bases and J by 4 bases, and 14 bases separated the two germline ends. Germline V gives CDR1 LNHDA, CDR2 SQIVND (reference sequence). The length of the CDR3 is 16 residues. CDR3 DNA sequence: TGTGCCAGTAGTACCCCCGGCAGAGGGTATAATTCACCCCTCCACTTT. It encodes CASSTPGRGYNSPLHF.

The V call is TRBV24-1, the J call TRBJ2-3, with TRBD2 matching over 12 bases. Germline loops: CDR1 KGHDR, CDR2 SFDVKD. This CDR3 spans 14 amino acids. V lost 9 bases and J lost 4; bases outside the gene matches: 4. Here the CDR3 DNA reads TGTGCCACCTCGGGACTAGCGGGTGCAGATACGCAGTATTTT. Its translation is CATSGLAGADTQYF.

The CDR3 DNA sequence: TGCAGCGTTACAGGGGGCGGCAATGGCTACACCTTC. Amino acid sequence: CSVTGGGNGYTF. V and J are TRBV29-1 and TRBJ1-2, with 9 bases matching TRBD1. With V trimmed by 5 bases and J by 6 bases, 4 bases remained unmatched. Per germline, CDR1 SQVTM and CDR2 ANQGSEA. The CDR3 sequence is 12 residues long.

This rearrangement joins TRBV5-1 to TRBJ1-2; the D gene is possibly TRBD1 (5 bases). Germline lookup yields CDR1 SGHRS and CDR2 YFSETQ. V was trimmed by 0 bases and J by 5 bases, leaving 17 bases between them. This CDR3 is 16 amino acids long. The CDR3 sequence: CASSLEPDTTIYGYTF. Here the CDR3 DNA reads TGCGCCAGCAGCTTGGAACCGGACACAACGATTTATGGCTACACCTTC.

This clone has only a few counts. The chain recombines TRBV5-4 with TRBJ1-2, with 9 positions matching TRBD1. CDR1 and CDR2 from the germline V gene are SGHNT and YYREEE (reference sequence). With 4 bases clipped from V and 5 bases from J, the junction kept 3 bases outside the gene matches. There are 13 residues in the CDR3. This chain's CDR3 is CASSPGQGYGYTF. DNA for the CDR3: TGTGCCAGCAGCCCGGGACAGGGTTATGGCTACACCTTC.

V gene TRBV29-1 combines with J gene TRBJ1-2; D is unclear. CDR3 size: 14 residues. Trimming pared 6 bases from V and 4 bases from J, leaving 18 bases between. Germline-derived CDR1 and CDR2 are SQVTM and ANQGSEA. This CDR3 is CSVTHGVAGYGYTF. CDR3 sequence (DNA): TGCAGCGTGACACATGGGGTAGCGGGCTATGGCTACACCTTC.

This rearrangement joins TRBV11-3 to TRBJ1-1; D unclear. V lost 5 bases and J 1 base, leaving 8 bases between the germline ends. The CDR3 totals 13 residues. Looked up from germline, CDR1 is SGHNT and CDR2 is YENEEA. The CDR3 nucleotides are TGTGCCAGCAGCCTACAGAGGAACACTGAAGCTTTCTTT. Amino acid sequence: CASSLQRNTEAFF.

Concerning this clone: This sample includes further DNA sequences coding for the same CDR3. The chain carries TRBV5-1 and TRBJ2-2; 9 bases line up with TRBD1. Germline CDR1 and CDR2: SGHRS and YFSETQ. This CDR3 is built from 14 residues. Trimming took 4 bases from V and 5 from J; bases not matched to a gene: 3. This chain's CDR3 is CASSQGTGTGELFF. The CDR3 bases are TGCGCCAGCAGCCAAGGGACAGGGACCGGGGAGCTGTTTTTT.

The chain recombines TRBV6-5 with TRBJ1-1, with 7 bases fitting TRBD1. The CDR3 sequence is 14 residues long. J was trimmed by 8 bases and V by 2 bases; bases with no gene match: 8. CDR1 MNHEY and CDR2 SVGAGI come from the germline V gene. The CDR3 is CASSYTDRLGEAFF. The CDR3 DNA reads TGTGCCAGCAGTTACACGGACAGGCTGGGGGAAGCTTTCTTT.

The V call is TRBV30, the J call TRBJ1-2; 9 nucleotides line up with TRBD1. The germline V gene encodes CDR1 GTSNPN and CDR2 SVGIG (reference sequence). The CDR3 is 15 residues long. Trimming took 2 bases from V and 7 from J; bases not matched to a gene: 11. The CDR3 region has the DNA TGTGCCTGGAGTAAGCCCGGGACAGGGTGGCGTGGCTACACCTTC. Encoded protein: CAWSKPGTGWRGYTF.

In its sample, this clone was seen a few times. The rearrangement uses TRBV5-1 and TRBJ1-4; 10 bases map to TRBD1. With V trimmed by 0 bases and J by 0 bases, 5 bases remained unmatched. The CDR3 length is 18 residues. Germline V gene data show CDR1 as SGHRS and CDR2 as YFSETQ. CDR3 sequence: CASSLGGQGVATNEKLFF. Here the CDR3 DNA reads TGCGCCAGCAGCTTGGGAGGACAGGGGGTAGCAACTAATGAAAAACTGTTTTTT.

The DNA for the CDR3 is TGTGCCAGCAGCTCCATACAGGGGGCGGGCTCCCCTGAAGCTTTCTTT. Protein: CASSSIQGAGSPEAFF. The chain employs TRBV11-2 and TRBJ1-1, with 9 bases lining up with TRBD1. Germline values: CDR1 SGHAT, CDR2 FQNNGV. With 4 bases clipped from V and 6 bases from J, the junction kept 12 bases outside the gene matches. This CDR3 is 16 amino acids long. The entire variable domain, with the rest obtained from reference TRBV11-2 and TRBJ1-1, is as follows: EAGVAQSPRYKIIEKRQSVAFWCNPISGHATLYWYQQILGQGPKLLIQFQNNGVVDDSQLPKDRFSAERLKGVDSTLKIQPAKLEDSAVYLCASSSIQGAGSPEAFFGQGTRLTVV.

This rearrangement joins TRBV19 to TRBJ1-5, with D unresolved. V shed 4 bases and J shed 7 bases, with 14 bases lying between them. CDR3 length: 14 amino acids. CDR1 is LNHDA and CDR2 is SQIVND in the germline V gene (reference sequence). The CDR3 coding sequence is TGTGCCAGTAGTACCCAAGCGGGGAACCAGCCCCAGCATTTT. This encodes CASSTQAGNQPQHF.

The chain employs TRBV3-1 (or the pseudogene TRBV3-2) and TRBJ2-7; D is uncertain. The germline CDR1 and CDR2 sequences are LGHDT and YNNKEL (reference sequence). The V gene lost 2 bases and the J gene lost 6 bases, with 8 bases spanning the gap. CDR3 length: 12 amino acids. The chain's CDR3 is CASSQTGFEQYF. In nucleotides, the CDR3 is TGTGCCAGCAGCCAAACCGGGTTCGAGCAGTACTTC.

The gene calls are TRBV9 and TRBJ1-4; TRBD1 matches 9 bases. Germline V gene data show CDR1 as SGDLS and CDR2 as YYNGEE. This CDR3 spans 13 amino acids. With 8 bases clipped from V and 7 bases from J, the junction kept 6 bases outside the gene matches. The CDR3: CASSPGQGEKLFF. The CDR3, as DNA: TGTGCCAGTAGTCCGGGACAGGGTGAAAAACTGTTTTTT.

This chain joins TRBV4-1 and TRBJ1-5; D is possibly TRBD1 (6 bases). Trimming shortened V by 2 bases and J by 5 bases, and 13 bases separated the two germline ends. Germline loops: CDR1 MGHRA, CDR2 YSYEKL. The CDR3 is 15 residues long. CDR3 amino acids: CASSQPRTDHQPQHF. CDR3 coding DNA: TGCGCCAGCAGCCAACCCAGGACAGATCATCAGCCCCAGCATTTT.

This clone showed up just a few times. V is TRBV7-2 and J is TRBJ1-1; D is unclear. The V gene lost 2 bases and the J gene lost 1 base, with 8 bases spanning the gap. The germline V gene encodes CDR1 SGHTA and CDR2 FQGNSA. This CDR3 comprises 14 residues. CDR3 DNA sequence: TGTGCCAGCAGCTTAATGAGTTCGAACACTGAAGCTTTCTTT. Encoded protein: CASSLMSSNTEAFF.

The count of this clone is one. The rearrangement joins TRBV6-5 to TRBJ1-6; TRBD1 is a possible D gene (5 bases). The V gene lost 7 bases and the J gene lost 5 bases, with 12 bases spanning the gap. CDR1 and CDR2 from the germline V gene are MNHEY and SVGAGI. This CDR3 has 14 residues. The CDR3 coding sequence is TGTGCCAGCAATCTCGGACATCATAATTCACCCCTCCACTTT. Translated, it gives CASNLGHHNSPLHF.

The V call is TRBV3-1 (or the pseudogene TRBV3-2), the J call TRBJ2-7; a possible D gene is TRBD2 (5 bases). The ends were cut back, 1 base at V and 2 bases at J, with 12 bases in the middle. CDR1 and CDR2 (germline): LGHDT, YNNKEL (reference sequence). This CDR3 comprises 15 residues. CDR3 loop: CASSQGSGEAYEQYF. The CDR3 DNA sequence: TGTGCCAGCAGCCAAGGGTCCGGGGAAGCCTACGAGCAGTACTTC.

CDR3 bases: TGTGCCAGCAGCTTAGAGTGGGGGGGGCGACATACGCAGTATTTT. It specifies CASSLEWGGRHTQYF. The chain joins TRBV7-2 to TRBJ2-3; a possible D gene is TRBD2 (7 bases). CDR3 length equals 15 residues. Germline lookup yields CDR1 SGHTA and CDR2 FQGNSA. Trimming took 1 base from V and 7 from J, leaving 15 bases between them.

This clone has more than one count but fewer than ten. The chain is built from TRBV19 and TRBJ1-3; 7 nucleotides align to TRBD1. The germline gives CDR1 LNHDA, CDR2 SQIVND (reference sequence). The V and J ends lost 5 bases and 10 bases, in that order; junction bases with no gene match: 8. This CDR3 contains 13 residues. CDR3 coding DNA: TGTGCCAGTAGTGCGACAGGGCAAGGGACCATATATTTT. Translated, it gives CASSATGQGTIYF.

The chain carries TRBV7-2 and TRBJ1-2, with TRBD1 identical over 7 bases. Germline V gene sequence: CDR1 SGHTA, CDR2 FQGNSA. V was pared by 6 bases and J by 8 bases, with 9 bases of the junction left unmatched. The CDR3 runs to 13 residues. The CDR3 is CASSLKGAGGYTF. The CDR3 nucleotides read TGTGCCAGCAGTCTTAAGGGGGCCGGAGGCTACACCTTC. The whole variable domain, filled in from reference TRBV7-2 and TRBJ1-2, reads GAGVSQSPSNKVTEKGKDVELRCDPISGHTALYWYRQSLGQGLEFLIYFQGNSAPDKSGLPSDRFSAERTGGSVSTLTIQRTQQEDSAVYLCASSLKGAGGYTFGSGTRLTVV.

This chain uses TRBV11-2 with TRBJ1-1; D gene uncertain. CDR1 and CDR2 (germline): SGHAT, FQNNGV. The CDR3 has 13 residues. V lost 1 base to trimming and J lost 5 bases, with 8 bases between them. The CDR3 here is CASSLVEKTEAFF. The CDR3 bases are TGTGCCAGCAGCTTAGTCGAGAAGACTGAAGCTTTCTTT.

This chain uses TRBV12-5 with TRBJ2-7, with 9 bases lining up with TRBD2. V lost 6 bases to trimming and J lost 3 bases; unmatched junction nucleotides: 12. The CDR3 is 16 residues long. Germline V CDR1 and CDR2: LGHNT, FRNRAP. In DNA form, the CDR3 reads TGTGCTAGTGGGGGGGCGACTAGCGGATTTAACTACGAGCAGTACTTC. Amino acids: CASGGATSGFNYEQYF.